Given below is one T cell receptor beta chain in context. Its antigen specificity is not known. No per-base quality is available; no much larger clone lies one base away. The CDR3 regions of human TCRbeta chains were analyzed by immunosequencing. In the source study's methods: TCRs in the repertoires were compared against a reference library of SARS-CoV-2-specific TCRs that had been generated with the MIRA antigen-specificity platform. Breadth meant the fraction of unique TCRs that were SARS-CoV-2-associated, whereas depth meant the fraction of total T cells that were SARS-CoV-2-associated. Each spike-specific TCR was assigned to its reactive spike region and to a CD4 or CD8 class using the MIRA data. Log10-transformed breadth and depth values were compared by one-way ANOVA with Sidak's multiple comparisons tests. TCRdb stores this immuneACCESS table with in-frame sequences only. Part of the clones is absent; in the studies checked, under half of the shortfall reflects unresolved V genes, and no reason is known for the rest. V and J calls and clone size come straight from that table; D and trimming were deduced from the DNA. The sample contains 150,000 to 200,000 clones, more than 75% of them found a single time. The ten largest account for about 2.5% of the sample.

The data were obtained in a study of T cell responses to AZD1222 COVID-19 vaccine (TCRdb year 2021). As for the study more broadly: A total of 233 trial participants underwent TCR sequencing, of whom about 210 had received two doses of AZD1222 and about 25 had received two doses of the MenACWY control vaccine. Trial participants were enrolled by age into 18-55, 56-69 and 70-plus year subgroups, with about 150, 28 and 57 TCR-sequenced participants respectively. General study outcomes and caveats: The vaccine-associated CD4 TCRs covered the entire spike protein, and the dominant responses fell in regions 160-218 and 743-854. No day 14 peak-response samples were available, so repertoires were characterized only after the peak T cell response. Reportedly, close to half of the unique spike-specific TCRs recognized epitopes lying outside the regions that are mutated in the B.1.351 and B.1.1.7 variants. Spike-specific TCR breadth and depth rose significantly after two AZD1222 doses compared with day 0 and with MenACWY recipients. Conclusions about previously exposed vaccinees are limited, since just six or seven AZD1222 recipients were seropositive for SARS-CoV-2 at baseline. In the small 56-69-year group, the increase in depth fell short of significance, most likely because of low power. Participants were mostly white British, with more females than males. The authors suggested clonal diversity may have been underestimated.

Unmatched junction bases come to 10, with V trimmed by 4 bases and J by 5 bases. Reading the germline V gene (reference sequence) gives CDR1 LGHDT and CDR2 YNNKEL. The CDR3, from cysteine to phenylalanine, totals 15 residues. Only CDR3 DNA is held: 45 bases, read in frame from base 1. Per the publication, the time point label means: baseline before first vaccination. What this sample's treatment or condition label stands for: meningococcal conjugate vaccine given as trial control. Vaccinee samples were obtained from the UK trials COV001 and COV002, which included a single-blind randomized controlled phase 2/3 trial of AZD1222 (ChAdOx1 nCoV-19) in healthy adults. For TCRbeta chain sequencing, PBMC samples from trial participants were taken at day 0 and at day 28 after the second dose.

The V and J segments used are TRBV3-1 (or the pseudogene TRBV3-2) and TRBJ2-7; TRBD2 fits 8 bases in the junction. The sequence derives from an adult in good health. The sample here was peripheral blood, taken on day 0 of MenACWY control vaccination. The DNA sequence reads TGTGCCAGCAGCCCCTCTCCCAGCGGGGGAGACGAGCAGTACTTC. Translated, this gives CASSPSPSGGDEQYF.